The 26 T cell receptor beta chains below were found in one sample sequenced in a study of blood T cells in healthy people across ages. Through a sample-barcoded 5' primer and a J-beta primer mix, a second PCR was run for 7 to 11 cycles. Using its own MiXCR run on the 5' RACE reads, TCRdb lists one record per CDR3 protein. The sample lists about 800,000 distinct CDR3 sequences, roughly 50% occurring once. The sequenced material came from blood. The source is a young man in good health.

The chain uses TRBV2 and TRBJ1-5; 8 nucleotides align to TRBD1. Germline CDR1 reads SNHLY; CDR2 reads FYNNEI. V lost 6 bases to trimming and J lost 6 bases; unmatched junction nucleotides: 19. This CDR3 has 18 amino acids. The CDR3 coding sequence is TGTGCCAGCAGCGGAGACAGGGGTGGGGTGATCCACCTTCAGCCCCAGCATTTT. Encoded protein: CASSGDRGGVIHLQPQHF.

The chain carries TRBV27 and TRBJ2-5; D ambiguous. Trimming left V 5 bases short and J 3 bases short, with 16 bases between. This CDR3 has 15 amino acids. CDR1 is MNHEY, CDR2 SMNVEV, per germline (reference sequence). This chain's CDR3 is CASSTLTEGKETQYF. The CDR3 DNA is TGTGCCAGCAGTACCCTAACTGAAGGGAAAGAGACCCAGTACTTC.

V and J are TRBV20-1 and TRBJ2-1, with 11 bases that match TRBD2. In germline, CDR1 is DFQATT, CDR2 SNEGSKA (reference sequence). The CDR3 has 13 residues. V lost 6 bases and J lost 8; bases outside the gene matches: 6. CDR3 nucleotides: TGCAGTGCCCATAGCGGGAGGGGCCATGAGCAGTTCTTC. As protein: CSAHSGRGHEQFF.

This clonotype was counted a single time. V gene TRBV20-1 combines with J gene TRBJ2-7, with 8 bases lining up with TRBD1. The germline V gene encodes CDR1 DFQATT and CDR2 SNEGSKA (reference sequence). Germline trimming cut 6 bases from V and 4 bases from J; bases unmatched to any gene: 11. CDR3 length: 14 residues. In DNA form, the CDR3 reads TGCAGTGCCGTAACCGGCGACAGGGGTTACGAGCAGTACTTC. Translated: CSAVTGDRGYEQYF.

As to this clonotype: Its ends do not fully match the called genes, so a read error is possible. This rearrangement joins TRBV4-3 to TRBJ2-1, with D tentatively TRBD2 (6 bases). Germline CDR1 reads LGHNA; CDR2 reads YSLEER. The CDR3 contains 16 residues. CDR3 bases: TGCGCCAGCAGCCAAGAAGTAGCGGAGCTCTACGATGAGCAGTTCTTC. Protein sequence: CASSQEVAELYDEQFF.

This clonotype was detected only a few times. The V gene is TRBV12-3 or TRBV12-4, the J gene TRBJ1-2; D unresolved. The germline V and J ends were trimmed by 7 bases and 4 bases, with 16 bases remaining between them. The CDR3 contains 14 residues. The CDR3 bases are TGTGCCAGCACCAACTCGGGGAGGAGCTATGGCTACACCTTC. It translates to CASTNSGRSYGYTF.

The rearrangement links TRBV3-1 to TRBJ2-3; D not resolved. Germline-derived CDR1 and CDR2 are LGHDT and YNNKEL (reference sequence). The germline V and J ends were trimmed by 0 bases and 4 bases, with 11 bases remaining between them. CDR3 length: 15 amino acids. The CDR3 nucleotides read TGTGCCAGCAGCCAAGATATTGTAAGGGCAGATACGCAGTATTTT. Amino acid sequence: CASSQDIVRADTQYF.

J is TRBJ2-1 and V is TRBV11-3; tentative D call: TRBD2 (6 bases). V lost 5 bases and J 4 bases, leaving 15 bases between the germline ends. The germline V gene has CDR1 SGHNT and CDR2 YENEEA. The CDR3 length is 15 residues. CDR3 amino acids: CASSLTPSAYNEQFF. In DNA, the CDR3 is TGTGCCAGCAGCCTGACCCCTAGCGCGTACAATGAGCAGTTCTTC.

As concerns this clonotype: This sequence may be a read error, since a much larger clone differs from it by one base. The V call is TRBV29-1, the J call TRBJ1-1, with D perhaps TRBD1 (6 bases). Trimming stripped 7 bases from V and 10 bases from J, with 16 bases between. Per germline, CDR1 SQVTM and CDR2 ANQGSEA. This CDR3 region has 11 residues. The CDR3 DNA reads as TGCAGCGGGGGGGCCAGGGCCGTAGCTTTCTTT. Residues: CSGGARAVAFF.

This clonotype has only a few counts. The V gene is TRBV3-1, the J gene TRBJ2-3, with 9 bases aligning to TRBD2. CDR1 and CDR2 from the germline V gene are LGHDT and YNNKEL (reference sequence). The CDR3 is made up of 15 amino acids. The junction had 5 bases not matched to a gene; V was cut back by 5 bases and J by 2 bases. CDR3 sequence reads: CASSFSGGVTDTQYF. The CDR3 coding sequence is TGTGCCAGCAGCTTTAGCGGGGGCGTCACAGATACGCAGTATTTT.

V and J are TRBV20-1 and TRBJ2-7, with D unclear. Germline CDR1 and CDR2: DFQATT and SNEGSKA (reference sequence). The CDR3 loop spans 16 amino acids. V lost 3 bases and J lost 1, with 19 bases in between. This chain's CDR3 is CSASLSVGRHSYEQYF. CDR3 in DNA: TGCAGTGCTAGTTTGTCGGTAGGCAGACATTCCTACGAGCAGTACTTC.

The chain's CDR3 is CATVGTASNQPQHF. CDR3 bases: TGTGCCACCGTTGGGACAGCTAGCAATCAGCCCCAGCATTTT. The chain has TRBV6-2 or TRBV6-3 and TRBJ1-5; 7 nucleotides agree with TRBD1. J lost 0 bases, V lost 10 bases, and 6 bases had no gene match. The CDR3 extends over 14 amino acids. The V gene's germline CDR1 is MNHEY and CDR2 SVGEGT.

This CDR3 is CASGDRDSYEQYF. CDR3 DNA: TGTGCCAGCGGGGATAGGGACTCCTACGAGCAGTACTTC. J is TRBJ2-7 and V is TRBV6-5; D unresolved. V gave up 8 bases and J gave up 0 bases, with 11 bases separating them. Per the germline V gene, CDR1 is MNHEY and CDR2 is SVGAGI. The CDR3 covers 13 residues.

The gene calls are TRBV6-5 and TRBJ2-4, with 7 nucleotides matching TRBD1. The better agreement between TRBJ2-7 and the DNA end casts doubt on the J call. The CDR3 is 16 amino acids. CDR1 is MNHEY, CDR2 SVGAGI, per germline. This CDR3 is CASSSNRGRASYEQYF. The CDR3 DNA follows: TGTGCCAGCAGTTCGAACAGGGGAAGGGCTTCCTACGAGCAGTACTTC.

The V and J genes are TRBV27 and TRBJ1-2; D is perhaps TRBD1 (6 bases). Germline V gene sequence: CDR1 MNHEY, CDR2 SMNVEV (reference sequence). The ends were cut back, 8 bases at V and 7 bases at J, with 14 bases in the middle. The CDR3 is 12 amino acids. The CDR3 spells CASGNRVVGYTF. The CDR3 bases are TGTGCCAGCGGGAACAGGGTAGTTGGCTACACCTTC.

The chain employs TRBV6-2 or TRBV6-3 and TRBJ1-6; D call uncertain. V dropped 2 bases and J dropped 7 bases, with 15 bases sitting between them. CDR1 is MNHEY and CDR2 is SVGEGT in the germline V gene. The CDR3 loop spans 16 amino acids. The DNA of the CDR3 is TGTGCCAGCAGTTACGGTCCTGGAAGGGAAAATTCACCCCTCCACTTT. Protein: CASSYGPGRENSPLHF.

This clonotype was picked up many times. CDR3 DNA sequence: TGTGCCAGCAGCTTCTATAGGGCAGATACGCAGTATTTT. Translating it yields CASSFYRADTQYF. The rearrangement links TRBV7-2 to TRBJ2-3; the D is unclear. V lost 3 bases and J lost 4, with 8 bases in between. The CDR3 consists of 13 residues. CDR1 SGHTA and CDR2 FQGNSA come from the germline V gene. Combining the CDR3 with reference TRBV7-2 and TRBJ2-3 gives the whole variable domain GAGVSQSPSNKVTEKGKDVELRCDPISGHTALYWYRQSLGQGLEFLIYFQGNSAPDKSGLPSDRFSAERTGGSVSTLTIQRTQQEDSAVYLCASSFYRADTQYFGPGTRLTVL.

J is TRBJ1-1 and V is TRBV12-3 or TRBV12-4, with 10 bases identical to TRBD1. The CDR3 loop spans 15 amino acids. The V segment lost 6 bases and the J segment 7 bases; nucleotides outside the gene matches: 11. The CDR3 spells CASSWTGGIRVEAFF. The CDR3, as DNA: TGTGCCAGCAGCTGGACAGGGGGAATTCGGGTTGAAGCTTTCTTT.

The chain links TRBV5-1 to TRBJ1-2; D remains unclear. V lost 0 bases to trimming and J lost 8 bases, with 8 bases between them. CDR1 is SGHRS and CDR2 is YFSETQ in the germline V gene. The CDR3 extends over 12 amino acids. In DNA form, the CDR3 reads TGCGCCAGCAGCTTGGACAATCTAGGCTACACCTTC. Translating it yields CASSLDNLGYTF.

This clonotype was seen once. The chain is built from TRBV29-1 and TRBJ2-3, with D unresolved. V was clipped by 6 bases and J by 6 bases, with 19 bases between them. Germline-derived CDR1 and CDR2 are SQVTM and ANQGSEA. The CDR3 covers 14 residues. This CDR3 is CSVPWDLSVDTQYF. The DNA of the CDR3 is TGCAGCGTACCTTGGGATTTAAGTGTTGATACGCAGTATTTT.

This clonotype has a handful of counts. The V and J genes are TRBV15 and TRBJ2-3, with a possible D match to TRBD1 (5 bases). CDR1 is LNHNV and CDR2 is YYDKDF in the germline V gene (reference sequence). CDR3 length: 14 residues. Trimming pared 0 bases from V and 6 bases from J, leaving 10 bases between. The CDR3 sequence is CATSRDIRVDTQYF. Here the CDR3 DNA reads TGTGCCACCAGCAGAGATATCAGGGTGGATACGCAGTATTTT.

As regards this clonotype: A much larger clone differs from this one at a single base, so this may be a read error. The chain employs TRBV12-3 or TRBV12-4 and TRBJ2-3; unclear D gene. CDR3 length equals 12 residues. V was pared by 6 bases and J by 1 base, with 5 bases between. The CDR3 DNA reads as TGTGCCAGCAGATGGGGCACAGATACGCAGTATTTT. Translation: CASRWGTDTQYF.

The J gene is TRBJ2-3, the V gene TRBV5-5; D is perhaps TRBD2 (6 bases). There are 13 residues in the CDR3. CDR1 and CDR2 (germline): SGHKS, YYEKEE (reference sequence). The ends were cut back, 1 base at V and 6 bases at J, with 9 bases in the middle. Here the CDR3 reads CASSLPSVDTQYF. As DNA, the CDR3 is TGTGCCAGCAGCTTGCCTAGCGTGGATACGCAGTATTTT.

The J gene is TRBJ2-1, the V gene TRBV11-2, with unresolved D. Germline V gives CDR1 SGHAT, CDR2 FQNNGV. The CDR3 has 14 amino acids. With 3 bases removed from V and 6 bases from J, the gap between germline ends came to 12 bases. The chain's CDR3 is CASSLGRWANEQFF. The CDR3 DNA sequence: TGTGCCAGCAGCTTGGGTAGGTGGGCCAATGAGCAGTTCTTC.

This clonotype was counted only a few times. This sequence joins TRBV20-1 and TRBJ2-5; unclear D gene. CDR1 is DFQATT, CDR2 SNEGSKA, per germline (reference sequence). V lost 6 bases, J lost 1 base, and 3 bases lay in between. The CDR3 has 10 residues. For the CDR3, the DNA is TGCAGTGCCCCCCAAGAGACCCAGTACTTC. Amino acid sequence: CSAPQETQYF.

This clonotype was recorded once. The chain carries TRBV11-2 and TRBJ2-7, with 9 bases lining up with TRBD2. Germline V gene sequence: CDR1 SGHAT, CDR2 FQNNGV. V trimming: 5 bases; J trimming: 6 bases; junction bases outside the gene matches: 11. The CDR3 contains 15 residues. The CDR3, as DNA: TGTGCCAGCAGCGGCCCGGGACTAGCAATGGGCGAGCAGTACTTC. Protein: CASSGPGLAMGEQYF.